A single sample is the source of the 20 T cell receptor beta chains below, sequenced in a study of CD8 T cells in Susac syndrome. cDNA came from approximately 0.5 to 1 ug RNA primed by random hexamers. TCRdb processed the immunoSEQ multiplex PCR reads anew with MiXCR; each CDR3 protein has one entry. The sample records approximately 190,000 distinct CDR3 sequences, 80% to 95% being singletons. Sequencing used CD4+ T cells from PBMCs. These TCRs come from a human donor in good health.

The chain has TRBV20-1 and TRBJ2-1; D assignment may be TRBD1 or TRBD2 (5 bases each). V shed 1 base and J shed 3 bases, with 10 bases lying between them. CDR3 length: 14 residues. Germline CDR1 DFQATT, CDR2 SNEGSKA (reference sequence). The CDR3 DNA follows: TGCAGTGCTAGAGCTGGGACGGGCTACAATGAGCAGTTCTTC. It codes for CSARAGTGYNEQFF.

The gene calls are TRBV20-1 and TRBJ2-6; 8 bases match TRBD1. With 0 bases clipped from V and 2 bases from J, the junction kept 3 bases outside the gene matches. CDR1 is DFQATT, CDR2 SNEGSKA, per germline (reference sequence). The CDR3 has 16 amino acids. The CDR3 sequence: CSARDRGQAGANVLTF. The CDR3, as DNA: TGCAGTGCTAGAGACAGGGGGCAGGCTGGGGCCAACGTCCTGACTTTC.

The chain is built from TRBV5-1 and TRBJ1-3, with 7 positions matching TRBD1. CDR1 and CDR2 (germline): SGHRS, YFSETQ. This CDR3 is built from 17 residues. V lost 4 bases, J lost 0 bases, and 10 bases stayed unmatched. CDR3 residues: CASSPVGQAISGNTIYF. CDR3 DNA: TGCGCCAGCAGCCCCGTAGGACAGGCGATCTCTGGAAACACCATATATTTT. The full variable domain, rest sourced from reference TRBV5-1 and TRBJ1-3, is KAGVTQTPRYLIKTRGQQVTLSCSPISGHRSVSWYQQTPGQGLQFLFEYFSETQRNKGNFPGRFSGRQFSNSRSEMNVSTLELGDSALYLCASSPVGQAISGNTIYFGEGSWLTVV.

CDR3 residues: CASSLSTVNTEAFF. The CDR3 DNA follows: TGTGCCAGCAGTTTATCAACGGTGAACACTGAAGCTTTCTTT. J is TRBJ1-1 and V is TRBV28; no reliable D call. The germline CDR1 and CDR2 sequences are MDHEN and SYDVKM. V was cut by 1 base and J by 0 bases, with 6 bases left in between. The CDR3 has 14 amino acids.

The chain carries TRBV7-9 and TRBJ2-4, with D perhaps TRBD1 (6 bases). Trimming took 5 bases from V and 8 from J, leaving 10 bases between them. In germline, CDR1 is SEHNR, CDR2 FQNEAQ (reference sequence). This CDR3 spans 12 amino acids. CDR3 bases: TGTGCCAGCAGCCCCTCAGGGGACATTCAGTACTTC. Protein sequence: CASSPSGDIQYF.

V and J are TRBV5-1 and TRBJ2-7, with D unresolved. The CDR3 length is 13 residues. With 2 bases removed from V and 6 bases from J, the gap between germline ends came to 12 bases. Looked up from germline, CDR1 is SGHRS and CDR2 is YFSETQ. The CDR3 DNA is TGCGCCAGCAGCTTTGACAACATCGGCGAGCAGTACTTC. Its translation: CASSFDNIGEQYF.

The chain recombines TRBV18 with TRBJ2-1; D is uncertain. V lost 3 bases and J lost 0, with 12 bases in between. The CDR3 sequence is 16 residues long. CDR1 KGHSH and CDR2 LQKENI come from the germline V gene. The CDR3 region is CASSPQPPSSYNEQFF. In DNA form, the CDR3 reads TGTGCCAGCTCACCTCAACCCCCAAGCTCCTACAATGAGCAGTTCTTC.

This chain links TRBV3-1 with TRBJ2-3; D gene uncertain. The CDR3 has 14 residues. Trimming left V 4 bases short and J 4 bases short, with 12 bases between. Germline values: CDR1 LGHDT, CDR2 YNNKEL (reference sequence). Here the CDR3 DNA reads TGTGCCAGCAGCCTGCAGGTCGAGGCAGATACGCAGTATTTT. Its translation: CASSLQVEADTQYF.

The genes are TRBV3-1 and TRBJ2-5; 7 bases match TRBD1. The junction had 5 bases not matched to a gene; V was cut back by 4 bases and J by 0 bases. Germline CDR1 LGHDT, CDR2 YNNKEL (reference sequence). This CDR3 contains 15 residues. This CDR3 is CASSPRQGHQETQYF. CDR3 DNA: TGTGCCAGCAGCCCCCGACAGGGACACCAAGAGACCCAGTACTTC.

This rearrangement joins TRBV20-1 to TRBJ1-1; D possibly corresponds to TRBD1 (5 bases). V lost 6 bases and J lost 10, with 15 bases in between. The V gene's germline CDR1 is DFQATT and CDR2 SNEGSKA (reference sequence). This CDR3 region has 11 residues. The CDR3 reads CSALGRALAFF. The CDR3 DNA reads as TGCAGTGCCCTTGGCAGGGCTTTAGCTTTCTTT.

The CDR3 loop reads CSVEVRGLNTEAFF. The CDR3 region has the DNA TGCAGCGTTGAAGTAAGGGGGCTGAACACTGAAGCTTTCTTT. The chain uses TRBV29-1 and TRBJ1-1; the match to TRBD1 covers 7 bases. The CDR3 length is 14 residues. Germline CDR1 reads SQVTM; CDR2 reads ANQGSEA. V lost 1 base to trimming and J lost 0 bases; unmatched junction nucleotides: 2.

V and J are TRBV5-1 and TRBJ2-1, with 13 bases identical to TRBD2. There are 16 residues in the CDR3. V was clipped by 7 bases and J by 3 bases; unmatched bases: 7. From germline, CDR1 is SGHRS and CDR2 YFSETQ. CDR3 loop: CASRRGLAGNYNEQFF. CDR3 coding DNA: TGCGCCAGCCGGAGGGGACTAGCGGGGAACTACAATGAGCAGTTCTTC.

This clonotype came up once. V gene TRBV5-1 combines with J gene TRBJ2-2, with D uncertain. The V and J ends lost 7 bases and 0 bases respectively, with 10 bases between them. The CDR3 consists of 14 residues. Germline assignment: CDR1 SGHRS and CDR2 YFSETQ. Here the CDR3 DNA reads TGCGCCAGCCGCCTCACAGCGAACACCGGGGAGCTGTTTTTT. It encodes CASRLTANTGELFF.

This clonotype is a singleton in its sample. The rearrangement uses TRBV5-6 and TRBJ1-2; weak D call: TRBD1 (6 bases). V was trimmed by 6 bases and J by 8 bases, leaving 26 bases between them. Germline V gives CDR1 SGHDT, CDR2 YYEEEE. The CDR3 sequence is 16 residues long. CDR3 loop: CASNDAGRGQQGGYTF. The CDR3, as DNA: TGTGCCAGCAACGATGCAGGCAGGGGCCAACAAGGGGGCTACACCTTC.

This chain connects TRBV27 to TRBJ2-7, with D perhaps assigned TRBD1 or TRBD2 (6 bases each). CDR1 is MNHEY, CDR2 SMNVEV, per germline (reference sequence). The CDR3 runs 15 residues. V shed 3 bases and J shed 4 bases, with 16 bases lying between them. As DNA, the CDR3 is TGTGCCAGCAGTTTTCTGGGGGGCGAGGGGTACGAGCAGTACGTC. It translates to CASSFLGGEGYEQYV.

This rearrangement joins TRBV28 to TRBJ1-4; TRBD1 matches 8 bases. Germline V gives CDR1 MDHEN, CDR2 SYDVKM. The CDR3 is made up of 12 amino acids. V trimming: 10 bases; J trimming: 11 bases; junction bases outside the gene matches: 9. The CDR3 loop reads CAITGGSEKLFF. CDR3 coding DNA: TGTGCCATCACAGGGGGAAGTGAGAAACTGTTTTTT.

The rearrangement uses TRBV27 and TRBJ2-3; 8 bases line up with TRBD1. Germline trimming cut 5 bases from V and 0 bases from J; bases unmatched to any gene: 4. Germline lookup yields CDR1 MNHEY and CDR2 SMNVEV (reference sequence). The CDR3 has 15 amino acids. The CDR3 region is CASSPQGASTDTQYF. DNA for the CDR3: TGTGCCAGCAGTCCTCAGGGGGCGAGCACAGATACGCAGTATTTT.

DNA of the CDR3: TGCAGTCCTAATGGGGGAGAGACCCAGTACTTC. It yields the protein CSPNGGETQYF. This chain connects TRBV20-1 to TRBJ2-5, with D possibly called TRBD1 or TRBD2 (5 bases each). The CDR3 length is 11 residues. Trimming pared 8 bases from V and 4 bases from J, leaving 11 bases between. CDR1 DFQATT and CDR2 SNEGSKA come from the germline V gene (reference sequence).

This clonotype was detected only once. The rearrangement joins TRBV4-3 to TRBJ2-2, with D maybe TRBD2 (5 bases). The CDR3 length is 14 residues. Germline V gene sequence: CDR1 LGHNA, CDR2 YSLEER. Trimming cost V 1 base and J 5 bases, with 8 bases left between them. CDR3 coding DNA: TGCGCCAGCAGCCAAGCCTCGGGGACCGGGGAGCTGTTTTTT. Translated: CASSQASGTGELFF.

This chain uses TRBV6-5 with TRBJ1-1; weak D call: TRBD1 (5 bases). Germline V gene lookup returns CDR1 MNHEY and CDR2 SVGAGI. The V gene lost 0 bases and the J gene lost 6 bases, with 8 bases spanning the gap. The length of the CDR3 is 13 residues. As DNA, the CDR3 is TGTGCCAGCAGTTACTCTAAGGGGCCTGAAGCTTTCTTT. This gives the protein CASSYSKGPEAFF.